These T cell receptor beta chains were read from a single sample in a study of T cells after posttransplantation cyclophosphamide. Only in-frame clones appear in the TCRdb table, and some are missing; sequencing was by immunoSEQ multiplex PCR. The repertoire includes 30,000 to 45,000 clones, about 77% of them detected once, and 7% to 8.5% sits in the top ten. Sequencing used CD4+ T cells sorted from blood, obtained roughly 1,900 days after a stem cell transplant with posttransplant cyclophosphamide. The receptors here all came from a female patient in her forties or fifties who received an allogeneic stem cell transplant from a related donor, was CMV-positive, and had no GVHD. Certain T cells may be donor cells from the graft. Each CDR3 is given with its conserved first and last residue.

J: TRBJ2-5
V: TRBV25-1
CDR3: CASSVAGGQETQYF

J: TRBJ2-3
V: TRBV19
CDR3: CASSYIITDTQYF

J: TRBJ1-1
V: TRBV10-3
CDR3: CAISPDKILTAFF

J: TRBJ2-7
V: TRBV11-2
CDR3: CASSLNGQGAYEQYF

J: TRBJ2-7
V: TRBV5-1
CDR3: CASSLAGGKGTYEQYF

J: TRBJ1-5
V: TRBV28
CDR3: CASSNRFVEPQHF

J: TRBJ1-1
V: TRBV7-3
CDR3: CASSSRGARDTEAFF

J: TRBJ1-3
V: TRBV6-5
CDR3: CASSYSRDRGYTIYF

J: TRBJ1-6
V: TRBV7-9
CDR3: CASSSSTYNSPLHF

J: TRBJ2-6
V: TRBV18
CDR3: CASSPRVRGVAGANVLTF

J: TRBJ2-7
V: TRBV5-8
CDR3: CASSLDRGTHEQYF

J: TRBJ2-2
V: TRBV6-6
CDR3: CASSYRSTPGELFF

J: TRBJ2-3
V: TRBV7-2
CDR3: CASSLERGGGDTQYF

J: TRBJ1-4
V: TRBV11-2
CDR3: CASTNPRGGALNEKLFF

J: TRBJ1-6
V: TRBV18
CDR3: CASSRKSGYDSPLHF

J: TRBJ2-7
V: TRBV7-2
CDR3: CASSPQVLAGGIPYEQYF

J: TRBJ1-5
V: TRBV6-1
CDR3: CASSDGGQPQHF

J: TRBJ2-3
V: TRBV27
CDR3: CASSLDRATDTQYF

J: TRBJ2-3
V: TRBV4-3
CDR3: CASSQDSGPTDTQYF

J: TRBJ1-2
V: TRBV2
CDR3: CASRDPGNVVPGYTF

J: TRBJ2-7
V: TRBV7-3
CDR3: CASSLIAGAIYEQYF

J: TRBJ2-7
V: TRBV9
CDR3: CASSPRTGMPYEQYF

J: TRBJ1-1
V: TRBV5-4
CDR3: CASSRQGHGDTEAFF

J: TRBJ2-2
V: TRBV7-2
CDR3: CASSPRGGRGELFF

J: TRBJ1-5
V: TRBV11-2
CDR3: CASSPEARGGQPQHF

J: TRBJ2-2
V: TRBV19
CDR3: CASTLADIGEGRAGELFF

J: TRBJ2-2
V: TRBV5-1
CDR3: CASSLETPQNTGELFF

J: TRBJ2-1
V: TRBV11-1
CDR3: CASSPGVGVHNEQFF

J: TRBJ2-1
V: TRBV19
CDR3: CASSIGGVGRGPRYNEQFF

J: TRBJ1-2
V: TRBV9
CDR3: CASSVDAGGQHYGYTF

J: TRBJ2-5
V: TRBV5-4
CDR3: CASSPGTSGGAGETQYF

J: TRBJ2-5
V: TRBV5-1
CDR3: CASSITGTRQETQYF

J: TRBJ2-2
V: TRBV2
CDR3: CASRDRGLDTGELFF

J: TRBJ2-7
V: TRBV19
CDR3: CASSNRVDYEQYF

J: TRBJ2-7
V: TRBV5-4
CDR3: CASSLAAGGTYEQYF

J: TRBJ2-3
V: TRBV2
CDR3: CASSEVVAGGVDTQYF

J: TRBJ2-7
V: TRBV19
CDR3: CASSISRNYEQYF

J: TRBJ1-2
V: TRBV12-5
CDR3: CASAWTGQGTSNYGYTF

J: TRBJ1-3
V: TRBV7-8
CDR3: CASSAQQGLTSGNTIYF

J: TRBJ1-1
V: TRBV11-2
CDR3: CASSLDQTAHTEAFF